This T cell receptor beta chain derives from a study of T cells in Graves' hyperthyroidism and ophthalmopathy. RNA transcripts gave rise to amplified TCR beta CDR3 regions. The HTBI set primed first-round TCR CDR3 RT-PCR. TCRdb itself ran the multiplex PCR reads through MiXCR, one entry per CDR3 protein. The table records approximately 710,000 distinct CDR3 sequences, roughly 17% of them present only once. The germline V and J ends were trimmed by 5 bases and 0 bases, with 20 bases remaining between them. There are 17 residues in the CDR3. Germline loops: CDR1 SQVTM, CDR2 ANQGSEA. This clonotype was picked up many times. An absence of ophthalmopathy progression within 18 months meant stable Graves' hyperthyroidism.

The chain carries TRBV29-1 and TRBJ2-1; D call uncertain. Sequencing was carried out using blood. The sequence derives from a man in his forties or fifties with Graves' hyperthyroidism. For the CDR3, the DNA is TGCAGCGTTAAAATACGGGCTGGCTGGAGCTCCTACAATGAGCAGTTCTTC. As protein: CSVKIRAGWSSYNEQFF.